This T cell receptor (beta chain) comes out of a study of blood T cells in healthy people across ages. Losses at the gene ends were 3 bases for V and 3 bases for J; bases not matched to a gene: 4. Germline CDR1 LNHNV, CDR2 YYDKDF (reference sequence). The CDR3 spans 14 residues. About this clonotype itself: Antigen specificity is unknown.

Study-level results: Observed TCR beta diversity per million T cells went down as age went up. This fall followed a roughly linear course with age.

A second about 7 to 12 cycle PCR used barcoded and J-beta primers. Using its own MiXCR run on the 5' RACE reads, TCRdb lists one record per CDR3 protein. The sample lists approximately 900,000 distinct CDR3 sequences; roughly 29% were seen once. This same sample was also taken into another study, of T cells of mothers and their children. That work adds: Researchers put all of the extracted RNA into cDNA synthesis, using around 1.5 ug per 15 ul.

This TCR was sampled from a woman between 40 and 55 years old in good health. The rearrangement links TRBV15 to TRBJ2-7; TRBD1 matches 8 bases. Sequencing was performed on blood. The CDR3 spells CATSSGTGIYEQYF. The CDR3 DNA is TGTGCCACCAGCAGCGGGACAGGTATCTACGAGCAGTACTTC.